This T cell receptor beta chain was identified in a study of blood T cells in healthy people across ages. Alongside a J-beta primer mix, a sample-barcoded 5' primer served in a second PCR lasting 7 to 11 cycles. MiXCR, applied by TCRdb to the 5' RACE reads, yields one record per CDR3 protein. The sample has 1,100,000 or so distinct CDR3 sequences, 45% seen once. On this clonotype: At one of its ends the junction is not consistent with the germline gene, which may arise from a read error.

The CDR3 has 13 residues. Germline CDR1 SGHAT, CDR2 FQNNGV. Specimen: blood. V usage is TRBV11-2 and J usage is TRBJ1-6, with D possibly matching TRBD1 (6 bases). The clonotype originates from a woman aged 55-69 years in good health. The CDR3 nucleotides are TGTACCAGCAGCCCAACAGGGCTGTCACCCCTCCACTTT. Translated, it gives CTSSPTGLSPLHF.